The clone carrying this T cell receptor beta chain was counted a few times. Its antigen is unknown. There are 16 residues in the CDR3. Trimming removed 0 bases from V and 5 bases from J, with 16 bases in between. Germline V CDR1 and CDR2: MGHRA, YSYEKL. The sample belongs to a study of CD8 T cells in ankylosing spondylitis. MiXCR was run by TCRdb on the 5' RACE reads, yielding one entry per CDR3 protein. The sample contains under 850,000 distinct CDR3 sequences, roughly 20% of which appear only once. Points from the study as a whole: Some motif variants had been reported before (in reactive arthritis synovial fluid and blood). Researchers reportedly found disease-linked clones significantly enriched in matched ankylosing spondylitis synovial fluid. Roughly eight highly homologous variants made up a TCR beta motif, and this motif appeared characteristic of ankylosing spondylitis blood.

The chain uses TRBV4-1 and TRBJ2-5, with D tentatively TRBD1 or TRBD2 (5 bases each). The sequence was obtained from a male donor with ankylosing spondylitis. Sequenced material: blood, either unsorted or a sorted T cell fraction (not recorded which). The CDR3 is CASSQDVPGSGETQYF. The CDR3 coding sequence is TGCGCCAGCAGCCAAGATGTCCCAGGGTCGGGGGAGACCCAGTACTTC.